Presented here are 12 T cell receptor beta chains from one specimen sequenced in a study of CD8+ T cells in alopecia areata. Following extraction, RNA underwent reverse transcription to cDNA, which served as the sequencing template. TCRdb's copy holds only in-frame clones and misses some; the assay was immunoSEQ multiplex PCR. The repertoire holds approximately 150,000 clones, with 55% as singletons. What was sequenced was CD4+ T cells sorted from blood. The receptor set was obtained from a human donor in good health.

The chain uses TRBV15 and TRBJ1-2, with D hard to call. Germline values: CDR1 LNHNV, CDR2 YYDKDF (reference sequence). The V and J ends lost 0 bases and 5 bases respectively, with 10 bases between them. The CDR3 has 14 amino acids. The CDR3 loop reads CATSRDTAYYGYTF. The DNA for the CDR3 is TGTGCCACCAGCAGAGATACGGCTTATTATGGCTACACCTTC.

This sequence joins TRBV29-1 and TRBJ2-3, with a tentative D call TRBD2 (6 bases). The CDR3 sequence is 12 residues long. Trimming took off 2 bases at V and 10 bases at J, with 13 bases between the two ends. Germline V gene lookup returns CDR1 SQVTM and CDR2 ANQGSEA. The CDR3 nucleotides read TGCAGCGTTGAATCGGACGGAGGGGCGCAGTATTTT. Encoded protein: CSVESDGGAQYF.

With respect to this clone: At one end the junction does not follow the germline gene, possibly because of a read error. The rearrangement links TRBV30 to TRBJ2-5, with D unresolved. Germline V lookup: CDR1 GTSNPN, CDR2 SVGIG (reference sequence). The CDR3 loop spans 12 amino acids. CDR3 sequence: CAWSAPRRVANF. The CDR3 region has the DNA TGTGCCTGGAGTGCTCCACGACGAGTTGCAAACTTC.

This chain links TRBV9 with TRBJ2-5, with 7 bases that match TRBD1. J gave up 5 bases and V 5 bases, and 9 bases lay outside the gene matches. CDR1 SGDLS and CDR2 YYNGEE come from the germline V gene. This CDR3 comprises 14 residues. In DNA form, the CDR3 reads TGTGCCAGCAGGGGACAGCCTCACCCGGAGACCCAGTACTTC. It yields the protein CASRGQPHPETQYF.

This chain links TRBV28 with TRBJ2-7; D is possibly TRBD1 (5 bases). V lost 10 bases and J 0 bases, leaving 7 bases between the germline ends. Germline loops: CDR1 MDHEN, CDR2 SYDVKM. CDR3 length: 11 amino acids. As DNA, the CDR3 is TGTGCCACCAGGGACTCCTACGAGCAGTACTTC. It codes for CATRDSYEQYF.

This clone was detected a few times. The chain couples TRBV5-5 to TRBJ1-1; D is perhaps TRBD1 (6 bases). CDR1 SGHKS and CDR2 YYEKEE come from the germline V gene (reference sequence). Trimming took 5 bases from V and 4 from J, leaving 15 bases between them. This CDR3 is built from 14 residues. As DNA, the CDR3 is TGTGCCAGCAGTTTTGACAGGCGGCCCACTGAAGCTTTCTTT. This translates into CASSFDRRPTEAFF.

This clone was counted once. The CDR3 region has the DNA TGTGCCAGCAGCGTAGTGGCGGAAGGAGAGACCCAGTACTTC. Translation gives CASSVVAEGETQYF. V and J are TRBV9 and TRBJ2-5; D is undetermined. The CDR3 length is 14 residues. Germline V gene sequence: CDR1 SGDLS, CDR2 YYNGEE. Trimming took 0 bases from V and 4 from J, leaving 10 bases between them.

The chain has TRBV9 and TRBJ1-2; TRBD1 is a possible D gene (5 bases). Deletions cut 2 bases from V and 8 bases from J, with 13 bases between. Germline CDR1 is SGDLS and CDR2 is YYNGEE. The CDR3 is 13 amino acids. CDR3: CASSVDSGKGYTF. The DNA of the CDR3 is TGTGCCAGCAGCGTCGACAGTGGCAAGGGCTACACCTTC.

In DNA, the CDR3 is TGCGCCAGCAGCTTGGCCACAGGCGGAAAAACTGAAGCTTTCTTT. Translating gives CASSLATGGKTEAFF. This sequence joins TRBV5-1 and TRBJ1-1; D might be TRBD1 (5 bases). This CDR3 is built from 15 residues. Germline V gene sequence: CDR1 SGHRS, CDR2 YFSETQ. Trimming left V 0 bases short and J 5 bases short, with 14 bases between.

The V call is TRBV7-2, the J call TRBJ2-3; D is undetermined. This CDR3 comprises 16 residues. V lost 3 bases, J lost 4 bases, and 17 bases lay in between. Per germline, CDR1 SGHTA and CDR2 FQGNSA. CDR3 nucleotide sequence: TGTGCCAGCAGCTTCACCCCCCCGCGTTATGCAGATACGCAGTATTTT. Translation gives CASSFTPPRYADTQYF.

V is TRBV27 and J is TRBJ2-7; 12 nucleotides line up with TRBD1. The J segment lost 2 bases and the V segment lost 4 bases, leaving 3 bases of the junction unmatched. CDR1 is MNHEY and CDR2 is SMNVEV in the germline V gene (reference sequence). The length of the CDR3 is 15 residues. The DNA of the CDR3 is TGTGCCAGCAGTTGGGGACAGGGGGCAACCTACGAGCAGTACTTC. Translation: CASSWGQGATYEQYF.

This clone was observed once. The J gene is TRBJ1-5, the V gene TRBV4-1, with D possibly being TRBD1 (6 bases). The V gene lost 1 base and the J gene lost 4 bases, with 8 bases spanning the gap. The V gene's germline CDR1 is MGHRA and CDR2 YSYEKL. The CDR3 extends over 14 amino acids. CDR3 in amino acids: CASSQVRGNQPQHF. The CDR3 DNA reads TGCGCCAGCAGCCAAGTCAGGGGTAATCAGCCCCAGCATTTT.